The clone carrying this T cell receptor (beta chain) was detected only a few times. Its specificity is unknown. The data originate from a study of regulatory T cells in long-lasting Graves disease. Study conclusions and caveats: Those with persistent Graves' had less TCR diversity than newly diagnosed patients.

For TCR beta, libraries came from iRepertoire HTBI primers and Arm-PCR of CDR3 regions. Original methodology: Taken together, the samples had around 66 TRBV and 13 to 15 TRBJ segments identified. A single record per CDR3 protein comes from TCRdb applying MiXCR to the multiplex PCR reads. TCRdb's processing, not the authors' own work, is the source of the V and J calls. The data contain 350,000 to 550,000 distinct CDR3 sequences, around 15% of them singletons. Specified time point: newly diagnosed GD, antithyroid drugs for less than 3 months. PBMC RNA was the source of the TCR library. The CDR3 sequence is 15 residues long. Per the germline V gene, CDR1 is LGHDT and CDR2 is YNNKEL (reference sequence). The data were also submitted as part of a second study, on T cells in Graves' hyperthyroidism and ophthalmopathy.

The chain couples TRBV3-1 to TRBJ2-1, with 7 bases identical to TRBD2. The last part of the DNA fits TRBJ2-5 better; the J call may be wrong. Sequencing used peripheral blood mononuclear cells (PBMCs), obtained at new diagnosis, from a patient treated with antithyroid drugs. This TCR derives from a woman aged 50 to 60 with Graves disease. CDR3 region: CASSQDSSGHESQYF. The CDR3 nucleotides are TGTGCCAGCAGCCAAGATTCTAGCGGCCACGAATCCCAGTACTTC.